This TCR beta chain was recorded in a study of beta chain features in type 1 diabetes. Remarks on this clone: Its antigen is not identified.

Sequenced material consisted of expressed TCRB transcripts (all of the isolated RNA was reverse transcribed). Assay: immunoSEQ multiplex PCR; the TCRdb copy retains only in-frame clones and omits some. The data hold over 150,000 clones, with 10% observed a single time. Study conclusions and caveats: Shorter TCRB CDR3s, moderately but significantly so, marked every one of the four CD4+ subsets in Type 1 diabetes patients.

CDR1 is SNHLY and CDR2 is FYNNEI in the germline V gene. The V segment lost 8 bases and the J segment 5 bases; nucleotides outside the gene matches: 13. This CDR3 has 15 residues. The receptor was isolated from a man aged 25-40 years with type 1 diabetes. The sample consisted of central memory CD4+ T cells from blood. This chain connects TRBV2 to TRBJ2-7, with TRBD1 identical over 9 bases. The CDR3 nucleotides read TGTGCCAGCTCAAGACAGGGGGGGACCTACGACGAGCAGTACTTC. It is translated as CASSRQGGTYDEQYF.